This TCR beta chain was captured in a study of regulatory T cells in long-lasting Graves disease. Study details: Antithyroid drug use was under 3 months in newly diagnosed Graves' patients.

In this sample, this clonotype turned up a few times. Time point noted: newly diagnosed GD, antithyroid drugs for less than 3 months. From PBMCs, RNA was extracted and then used to make the TCR library. Through Arm-PCR of CDR3 regions and iRepertoire HTBI primers, TCR beta libraries were built. Using its own MiXCR run on the multiplex PCR reads, TCRdb lists one record per CDR3 protein. The sample has 400,000 to 450,000 distinct CDR3 sequences; 16% are singletons. V trimming: 5 bases; J trimming: 6 bases; junction bases outside the gene matches: 7. The CDR3 totals 14 residues. The V gene's germline CDR1 is DFQATT and CDR2 SNEGSKA (reference sequence). These records were also assigned to another study, of T cells in Graves' hyperthyroidism and ophthalmopathy. This second study says: For Graves' hyperthyroidism to be stable, ophthalmopathy could not progress within 18 months.

Sequencing was performed on peripheral blood mononuclear cells (PBMCs), taken at new diagnosis, from a patient treated with antithyroid drugs. The source is a woman aged 25 to 45 with Graves disease. J is TRBJ2-1 and V is TRBV20-1; 10 nucleotides align to TRBD1. The CDR3 DNA is TGCAGTGCTTTCCCGGGACAGGGGTGCAATGAGCAGTTCTTC. Its translation: CSAFPGQGCNEQFF.